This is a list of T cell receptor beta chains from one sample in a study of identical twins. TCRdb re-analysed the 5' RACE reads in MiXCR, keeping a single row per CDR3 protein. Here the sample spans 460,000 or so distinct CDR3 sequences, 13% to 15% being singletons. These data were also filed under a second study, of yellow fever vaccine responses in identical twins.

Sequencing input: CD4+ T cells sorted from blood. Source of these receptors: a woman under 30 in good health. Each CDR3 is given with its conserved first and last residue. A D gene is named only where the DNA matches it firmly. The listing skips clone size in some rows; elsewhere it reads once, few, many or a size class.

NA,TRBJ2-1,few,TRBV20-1,TGCAGTGCTAGAAAGCCGGGCTCAAACAATGAGCAGTTCTTC,CSARKPGSNNEQFF
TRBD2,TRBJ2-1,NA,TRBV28,TGTGCCAGCAGCTGGACTAGCGGGAGACGCGATGAGCAGTTCTTC,CASSWTSGRRDEQFF
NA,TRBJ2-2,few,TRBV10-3,TGTGCCATCAGTGAGCAACTCAGTAGTGTCGGCACCGGGGAGCTGTTTTTT,CAISEQLSSVGTGELFF
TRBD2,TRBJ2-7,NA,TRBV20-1,TGCAGTGCCTTACTAGCGGCCTACGAGCAGTACTTC,CSALLAAYEQYF
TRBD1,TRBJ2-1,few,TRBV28,TGTGCCAGCAGTCTCCGGGACAGCTCTCCAACCTACAATGAGCAGTTCTTC,CASSLRDSSPTYNEQFF
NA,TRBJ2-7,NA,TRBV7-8,TGTGCCAGCAGCCCGCATGGGGGGATTCTCTCCTACGAGCAGTACTTC,CASSPHGGILSYEQYF
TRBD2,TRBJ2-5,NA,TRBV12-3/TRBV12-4,TGTGCCAGCAGTTTAAACGGGGGGGCCGAGACCCAGTACTTC,CASSLNGGAETQYF
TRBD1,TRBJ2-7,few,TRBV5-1,TGCGCCAGCAGCTTGGCGCTGGGACAGTCGTCCGAGCAGTACTTC,CASSLALGQSSEQYF
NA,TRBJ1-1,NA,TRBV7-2,TGTGCCAGCAGCCTAGAATATTCGAACACTGAAGCTTTCTTT,CASSLEYSNTEAFF
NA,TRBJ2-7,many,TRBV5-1,TGCGCCAGCAGCTTGGTACAGATTGAGGGCGAGCAGTACTTC,CASSLVQIEGEQYF
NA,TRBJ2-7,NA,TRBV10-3,TGTGCCATCAGTGAAAGCGGACCCTACTACGAGCAGTACTTC,CAISESGPYYEQYF
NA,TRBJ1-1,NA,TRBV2,TGTGCCAGCAATGGGGACGGACACACTGAAGCTTTCTTT,CASNGDGHTEAFF
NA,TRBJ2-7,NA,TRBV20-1,TGCAGTGCTACCCGGGTCGAGGGTCGCTACGAGCAGTACTTC,CSATRVEGRYEQYF
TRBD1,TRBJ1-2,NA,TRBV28,TGTGCCAGCAGCCGGTCGGGACAGGTCTATGGCTACACCTTC,CASSRSGQVYGYTF
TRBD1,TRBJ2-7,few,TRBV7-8,TGTGCCAGCAGCCAGGTGCTGGGACAGGGTCGAAACGAGCAGTACTTC,CASSQVLGQGRNEQYF
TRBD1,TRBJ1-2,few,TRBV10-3,TGTGCCATCAGTCCGGACAGGGGACAGGACTATGGCTACACCTTC,CAISPDRGQDYGYTF